The present T cell receptor beta chain was sequenced within a study of T cell repertoires in cytomegalovirus infection. As for the study in general: Well-studied HLA-B-restricted epitopes and recently identified HLA-C-restricted epitopes of CMV were both used in the study.

The germline V gene has CDR1 SNHLY and CDR2 FYNNEI. There are 15 residues in the CDR3. Trimming took 6 bases from V and 9 from J; bases not matched to a gene: 12. Study conclusions and caveats: Dominating the ex vivo response were TCR beta clonotypes that were CMV-specific and HLA-C-restricted.

Worth noting for this clonotype: Antigen unknown.

TCRdb re-called the reads with MiXCR, one entry per CDR3 protein. The table lists some 940,000 distinct CDR3 sequences, less than 35% of them singletons, with over 12% in the top ten. This specimen was cultured CD8+ T cells from PBMCs, taken from culture after CMV antigen stimulation. The clonotype was recovered from a human donor in good health (CMV status not recorded). Some clones in this sample may be carry-over from other donors' samples. This rearrangement joins TRBV2 to TRBJ2-1; 9 nucleotides align to TRBD1. The CDR3: CASRIPGQGVIEQFF. CDR3 coding DNA: TGTGCCAGCAGGATACCGGGACAGGGAGTAATTGAGCAGTTCTTC.